These 18 T cell receptor beta chains came from one sample sequenced in a study of blood T cell repertoires in COVID-19. Assay: immunoSEQ multiplex PCR; the TCRdb copy retains only in-frame clones and omits some. The sample comprises about 200,000 clones, less than 85% of which are singletons, and 7.5% to 9% rests with the top ten. Sequenced sample: peripheral blood. All receptors derive from a woman older than 75 with COVID-19, enrolled during active disease.

Of note for this clone: The same CDR3 is also encoded by other DNA sequences in this sample. The CDR3 sequence: CASSPTSLGEQYF. The CDR3 nucleotides are TGCGCCAGCAGCCCGACTAGCCTGGGCGAGCAGTACTTC. V usage is TRBV5-1 and J usage is TRBJ2-7, with 7 bases matching TRBD2. The junction had 7 bases not matched to a gene; V was cut back by 4 bases and J by 6 bases. The CDR3 is 13 amino acids. Looked up from germline, CDR1 is SGHRS and CDR2 is YFSETQ.

This clone was seen more than once but under ten times. The DNA for the CDR3 is TGTGCCAGCAGTGACAGGGCGTCCATAACAGATACGCAGTATTTT. Translation: CASSDRASITDTQYF. The chain uses TRBV27 and TRBJ2-3; TRBD1 aligns across 7 bases. This CDR3 is built from 15 residues. Looked up from germline, CDR1 is MNHEY and CDR2 is SMNVEV (reference sequence). V was clipped by 5 bases and J by 3 bases; unmatched bases: 8.

V gene TRBV11-1 combines with J gene TRBJ2-7; 8 bases match TRBD2. V was clipped by 8 bases and J by 7 bases; unmatched bases: 16. The germline gives CDR1 SGHAT, CDR2 FQDESV (reference sequence). This CDR3 has 15 residues. As DNA, the CDR3 is TGTGCCAGCTCCGCCGCCGCGGGGGGCTCTGGGGAGCAGTACTTC. Amino acid sequence: CASSAAAGGSGEQYF.

This rearrangement joins TRBV2 to TRBJ1-2; TRBD1 aligns across 10 bases. CDR3 length: 14 amino acids. V was pared by 6 bases and J by 3 bases, with 4 bases of the junction left unmatched. Germline CDR1 SNHLY, CDR2 FYNNEI. The CDR3 is CASRSGTGDYGYTF. CDR3 sequence (DNA): TGTGCCAGCAGGTCCGGGACAGGGGACTATGGCTACACCTTC.

The chain combines TRBV5-1 with TRBJ2-7; D may be TRBD1 (6 bases). CDR3 length: 14 amino acids. Germline V gene data show CDR1 as SGHRS and CDR2 as YFSETQ. The V gene lost 4 bases and the J gene lost 6 bases, with 17 bases spanning the gap. CDR3 in amino acids: CASSGGQPSSEQYF. The CDR3 DNA sequence: TGCGCCAGCAGCGGAGGACAGCCAAGTAGCGAGCAGTACTTC.

J is TRBJ2-7 and V is TRBV18; a possible D gene is TRBD1 (5 bases). Per the germline V gene, CDR1 is KGHSH and CDR2 is LQKENI. The ends were cut back, 4 bases at V and 2 bases at J, with 12 bases in the middle. This CDR3 is built from 14 residues. The CDR3 DNA is TGTGCCAGCTCACTCCGACAGCCAACCTACGAGCAGTACTTC. Its protein product is CASSLRQPTYEQYF.

V usage is TRBV5-1 and J usage is TRBJ1-2; TRBD1 matches at 10 bases. CDR3 size: 18 residues. The V gene's germline CDR1 is SGHRS and CDR2 YFSETQ. The trim removed 7 bases at V and 8 bases at J, leaving 23 bases unmatched. The CDR3 region has the DNA TGCGCCAGCCCGAAGGTTACGGGACAGGGGACACCTCCCGTCGGCTACACCTTC. Protein: CASPKVTGQGTPPVGYTF.

V is TRBV6-5 and J is TRBJ1-1; 7 bases line up with TRBD1. The germline V gene encodes CDR1 MNHEY and CDR2 SVGAGI. The CDR3 contains 13 residues. Trimming at V came to 6 bases and at J to 5 bases, leaving 6 bases not matched to a gene. CDR3 nucleotide sequence: TGTGCCAGCAGGACAGGGCATGGTACTGAAGCTTTCTTT. Translation gives CASRTGHGTEAFF.

V usage is TRBV5-1 and J usage is TRBJ2-1; no clear D gene. The CDR3 extends over 14 amino acids. V lost 0 bases, J lost 6 bases, and 10 bases lay in between. Per germline, CDR1 SGHRS and CDR2 YFSETQ. DNA of the CDR3: TGCGCCAGCAGCTTGGAGTGGAGCCGCAATGAGCAGTTCTTC. Protein sequence: CASSLEWSRNEQFF. The full variable domain, completed using reference TRBV5-1 and TRBJ2-1, is KAGVTQTPRYLIKTRGQQVTLSCSPISGHRSVSWYQQTPGQGLQFLFEYFSETQRNKGNFPGRFSGRQFSNSRSEMNVSTLELGDSALYLCASSLEWSRNEQFFGPGTRLTVL.

The chain recombines TRBV2 with TRBJ1-4; 8 bases agree with TRBD1. CDR1 SNHLY and CDR2 FYNNEI come from the germline V gene. J gave up 9 bases and V 8 bases, and 11 bases lay outside the gene matches. The CDR3 loop spans 14 amino acids. The CDR3 here is CASGAGTGRQKLFF. CDR3 in DNA: TGTGCCAGCGGGGCCGGGACAGGTCGGCAAAAACTGTTTTTT.

This clone came up once. The V call is TRBV6-6, the J call TRBJ1-2, with unresolved D. Trimming stripped 9 bases from V and 9 bases from J, with 20 bases between. This CDR3 has 13 residues. Germline CDR1 reads MNHNY; CDR2 reads SVGAGI (reference sequence). The CDR3 DNA is TGTGCCAGTACCGAACCGGAAACTATGAGCTACACCTTC. This translates into CASTEPETMSYTF.

This clone was counted only a few times. V gene TRBV6-1 combines with J gene TRBJ1-5, with D tentatively TRBD1 (5 bases). The CDR3 loop spans 14 amino acids. Between the trimmed V and J ends, which lost 2 bases and 5 bases, there was a span of 10 bases. Germline loops: CDR1 MNHNS, CDR2 SASEGT. The chain's CDR3 is CASSERVRDQPQHF. The CDR3 nucleotides read TGTGCCAGCAGTGAAAGGGTCAGGGATCAGCCCCAGCATTTT.

The V and J genes are TRBV2 and TRBJ2-7; no firm D call. This CDR3 region has 11 residues. With 6 bases removed from V and 3 bases from J, the gap between germline ends came to 6 bases. CDR1 is SNHLY and CDR2 is FYNNEI in the germline V gene. Written as DNA, the CDR3 is TGTGCCAGCAGCCGCTACTACGAGCAGTACTTC. As protein: CASSRYYEQYF.

The chain has TRBV2 and TRBJ1-2, with D maybe TRBD1 (6 bases). Trimming removed 3 bases from V and 2 bases from J, with 10 bases in between. This CDR3 has 14 residues. Germline CDR1 SNHLY, CDR2 FYNNEI. The CDR3 here is CASSEGRGNYGYTF. CDR3 nucleotide sequence: TGTGCCAGCAGTGAGGGCAGGGGAAACTATGGCTACACCTTC.

V is TRBV2 and J is TRBJ2-3; maybe TRBD1 (6 bases). V was cut by 8 bases and J by 2 bases, with 14 bases left in between. The CDR3 is 14 amino acids. CDR1 and CDR2 (germline): SNHLY, FYNNEI. CDR3 in amino acids: CASPTGSSTDTQYF. DNA for the CDR3: TGTGCCAGCCCGACAGGTTCGTCCACAGATACGCAGTATTTT. The entire variable domain, with the rest obtained from reference TRBV2 and TRBJ2-3, is as follows: EPEVTQTPSHQVTQMGQEVILRCVPISNHLYFYWYRQILGQKVEFLVSFYNNEISEKSEIFDDQFSVERPDGSNFTLKIRSTKLEDSAMYFCASPTGSSTDTQYFGPGTRLTVL.

This clone was recorded only once. The chain uses TRBV29-1 and TRBJ1-6, with 9 bases identical to TRBD1. V trimming: 8 bases; J trimming: 9 bases; junction bases outside the gene matches: 14. The germline V gene has CDR1 SQVTM and CDR2 ANQGSEA. The CDR3 covers 15 residues. As DNA, the CDR3 is TGCAGCTACCCCTCGGGACAGGGTCTAGGTTCACCCCTCCACTTT. Its translation: CSYPSGQGLGSPLHF.

The chain has TRBV7-6 and TRBJ1-1, with TRBD1 identical over 7 bases. V lost 4 bases, J lost 11 bases, and 4 bases stayed unmatched. Germline loops: CDR1 SGHVS, CDR2 FNYEAQ. The CDR3 covers 11 residues. This CDR3 reads CASSSDRVAFF. The DNA for the CDR3 is TGTGCCAGCAGCTCAGACAGGGTGGCTTTCTTT.

The chain recombines TRBV12-3 or TRBV12-4 with TRBJ2-7; TRBD1 matches at 7 bases. After removal of 5 bases from V and 4 bases from J, the junction contained 5 bases not matched to a gene. This CDR3 region has 13 residues. Here the CDR3 DNA reads TGTGCCAGCAGTCGAGGGACAGCTTACGAGCAGTACTTC. Translated: CASSRGTAYEQYF.